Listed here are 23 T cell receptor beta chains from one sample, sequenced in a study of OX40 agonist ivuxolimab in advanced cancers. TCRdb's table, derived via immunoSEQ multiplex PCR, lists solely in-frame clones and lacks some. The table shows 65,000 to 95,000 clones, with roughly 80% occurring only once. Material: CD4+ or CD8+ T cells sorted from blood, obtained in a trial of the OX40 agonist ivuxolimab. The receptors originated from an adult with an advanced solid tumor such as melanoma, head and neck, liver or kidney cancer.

Here the CDR3 reads CASSRPSGNKYF. The CDR3 DNA is TGTGCCAGCAGCCGCCCTAGCGGGAACAAGTATTTT. J is TRBJ2-3 and V is TRBV7-2, with 9 bases fitting TRBD2. The germline V gene encodes CDR1 SGHTA and CDR2 FQGNSA. The trim removed 5 bases at V and 13 bases at J, leaving 7 bases unmatched. The CDR3 length is 12 residues.

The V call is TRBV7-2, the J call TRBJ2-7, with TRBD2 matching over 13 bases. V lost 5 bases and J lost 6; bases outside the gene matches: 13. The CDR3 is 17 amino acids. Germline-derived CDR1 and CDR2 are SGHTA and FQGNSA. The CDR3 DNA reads TGTGCCAGCAGCACCCTTGTAGGACTAGCGGGGGTCACCGAGCAGTACTTC. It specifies CASSTLVGLAGVTEQYF.

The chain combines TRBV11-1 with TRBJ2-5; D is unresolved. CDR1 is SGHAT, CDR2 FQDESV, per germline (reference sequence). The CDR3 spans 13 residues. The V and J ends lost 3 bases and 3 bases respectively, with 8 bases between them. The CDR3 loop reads CASSFVSKETQYF. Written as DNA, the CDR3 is TGTGCCAGCAGCTTTGTTTCGAAAGAGACCCAGTACTTC.

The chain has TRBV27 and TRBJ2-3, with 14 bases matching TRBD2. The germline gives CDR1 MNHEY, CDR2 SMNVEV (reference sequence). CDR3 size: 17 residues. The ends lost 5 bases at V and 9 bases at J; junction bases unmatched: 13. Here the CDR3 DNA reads TGTGCCAGCAGTCAAGCCCGACTAGCGGGGGGGCCAGGGACGCAGTATTTT. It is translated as CASSQARLAGGPGTQYF.

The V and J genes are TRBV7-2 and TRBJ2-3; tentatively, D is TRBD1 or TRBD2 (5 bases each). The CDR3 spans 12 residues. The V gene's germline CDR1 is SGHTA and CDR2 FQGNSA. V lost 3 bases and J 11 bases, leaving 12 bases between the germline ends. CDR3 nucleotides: TGTGCCAGCAGCTTGGAAAGGGACGGGCAGTATTTT. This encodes CASSLERDGQYF.

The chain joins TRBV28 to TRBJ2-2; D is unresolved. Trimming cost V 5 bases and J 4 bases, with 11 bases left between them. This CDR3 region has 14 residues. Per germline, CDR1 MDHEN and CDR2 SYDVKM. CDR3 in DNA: TGTGCCAGCAGTCCAGTTTGGGGCACCGGGGAGCTGTTTTTT. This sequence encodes CASSPVWGTGELFF.

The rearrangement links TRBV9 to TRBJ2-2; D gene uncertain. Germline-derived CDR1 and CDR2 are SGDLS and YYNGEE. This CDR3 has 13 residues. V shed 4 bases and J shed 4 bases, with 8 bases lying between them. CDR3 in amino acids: CASSPEGTGELFF. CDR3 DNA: TGTGCCAGCAGCCCAGAAGGCACCGGGGAGCTGTTTTTT.

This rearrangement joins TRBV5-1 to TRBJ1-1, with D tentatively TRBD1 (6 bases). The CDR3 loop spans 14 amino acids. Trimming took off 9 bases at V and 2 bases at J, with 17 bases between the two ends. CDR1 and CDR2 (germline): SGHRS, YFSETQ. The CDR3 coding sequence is TGCGCCACCAAACAGACAGGACCAAACACTGAAGCTTTCTTT. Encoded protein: CATKQTGPNTEAFF.

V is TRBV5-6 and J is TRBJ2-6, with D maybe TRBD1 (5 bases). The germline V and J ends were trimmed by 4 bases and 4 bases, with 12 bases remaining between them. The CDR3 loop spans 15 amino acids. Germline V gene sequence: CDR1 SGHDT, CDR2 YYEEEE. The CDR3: CASSGRVPGANVLTF. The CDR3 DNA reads TGTGCCAGCAGCGGCAGGGTACCCGGGGCCAACGTCCTGACTTTC.

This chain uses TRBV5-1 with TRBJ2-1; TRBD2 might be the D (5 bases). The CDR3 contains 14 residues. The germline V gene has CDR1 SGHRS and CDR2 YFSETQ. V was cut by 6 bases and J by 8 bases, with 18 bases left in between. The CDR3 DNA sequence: TGCGCCAGCACCGGACTTCGGGCGTTGGATGAGCAGTTCTTC. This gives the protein CASTGLRALDEQFF.

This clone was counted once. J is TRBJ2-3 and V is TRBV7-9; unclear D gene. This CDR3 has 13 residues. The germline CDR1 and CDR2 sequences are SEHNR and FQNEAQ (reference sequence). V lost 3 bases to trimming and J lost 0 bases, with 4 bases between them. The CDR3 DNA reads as TGTGCCAGCAGCTTGGGCAGCACAGATACGCAGTATTTT. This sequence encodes CASSLGSTDTQYF.

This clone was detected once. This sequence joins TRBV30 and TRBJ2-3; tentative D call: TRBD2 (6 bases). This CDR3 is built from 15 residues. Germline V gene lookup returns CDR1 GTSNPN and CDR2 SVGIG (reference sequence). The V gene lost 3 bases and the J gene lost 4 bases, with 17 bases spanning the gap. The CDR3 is CAWSIRRSGADTQYF. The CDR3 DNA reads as TGTGCCTGGAGCATCAGAAGGTCGGGAGCAGATACGCAGTATTTT.

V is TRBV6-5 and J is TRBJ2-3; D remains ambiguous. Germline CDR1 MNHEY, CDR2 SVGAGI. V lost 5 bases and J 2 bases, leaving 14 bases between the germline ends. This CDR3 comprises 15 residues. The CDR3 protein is CASSTQRQNTDTQYF. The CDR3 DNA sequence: TGTGCCAGCAGTACTCAACGCCAAAACACAGATACGCAGTATTTT.

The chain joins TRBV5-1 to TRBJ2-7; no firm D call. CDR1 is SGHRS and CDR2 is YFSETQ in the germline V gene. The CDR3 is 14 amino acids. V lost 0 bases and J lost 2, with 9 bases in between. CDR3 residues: CASSLDGETYEQYF. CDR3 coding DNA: TGCGCCAGCAGCTTGGATGGGGAAACCTACGAGCAGTACTTC.

CDR3 coding DNA: TGTGCCAGCAGCCAAGGGACAATCAGGACAGATACGCAGTATTTT. Protein: CASSQGTIRTDTQYF. The chain is built from TRBV14 and TRBJ2-3, with D possibly being TRBD1 (5 bases). CDR3 length equals 15 residues. Germline assignment: CDR1 SGHDN and CDR2 FVKESK. Trimming left V 1 base short and J 3 bases short, with 11 bases between.

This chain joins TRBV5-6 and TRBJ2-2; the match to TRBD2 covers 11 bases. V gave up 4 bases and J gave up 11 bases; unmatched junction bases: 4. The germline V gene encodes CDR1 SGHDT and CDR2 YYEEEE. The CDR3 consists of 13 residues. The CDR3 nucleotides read TGTGCCAGCAGCCTAGCGGGAGGAGGAGAGCTGTTTTTT. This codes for CASSLAGGGELFF.

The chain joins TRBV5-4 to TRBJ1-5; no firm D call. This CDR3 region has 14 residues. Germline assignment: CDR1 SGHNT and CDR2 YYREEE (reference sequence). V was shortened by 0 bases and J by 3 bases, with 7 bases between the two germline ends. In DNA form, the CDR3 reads TGTGCCAGCAGCTTGGCCGGGTCCAATCAGCCCCAGCATTTT. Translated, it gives CASSLAGSNQPQHF.

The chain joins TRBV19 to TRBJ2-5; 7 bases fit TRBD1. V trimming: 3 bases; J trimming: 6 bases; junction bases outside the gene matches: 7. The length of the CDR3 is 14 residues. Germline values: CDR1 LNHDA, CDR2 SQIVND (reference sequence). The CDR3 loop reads CASSIRGGEQTQYF. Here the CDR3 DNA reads TGTGCCAGTAGTATTAGAGGGGGCGAACAGACCCAGTACTTC.

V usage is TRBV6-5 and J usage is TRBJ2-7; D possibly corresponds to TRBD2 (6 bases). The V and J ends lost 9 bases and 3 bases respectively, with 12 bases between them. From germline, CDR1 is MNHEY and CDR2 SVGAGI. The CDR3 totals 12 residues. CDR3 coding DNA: TGTGCCAGTGGGACTGAACTCTACGAGCAGTACTTC. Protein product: CASGTELYEQYF.

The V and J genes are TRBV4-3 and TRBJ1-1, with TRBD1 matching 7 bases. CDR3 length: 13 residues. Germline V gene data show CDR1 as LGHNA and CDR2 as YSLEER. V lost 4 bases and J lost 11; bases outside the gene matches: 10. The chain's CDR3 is CASSPRQGDSAFF. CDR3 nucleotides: TGCGCCAGCAGCCCACGACAGGGAGACTCGGCTTTCTTT.

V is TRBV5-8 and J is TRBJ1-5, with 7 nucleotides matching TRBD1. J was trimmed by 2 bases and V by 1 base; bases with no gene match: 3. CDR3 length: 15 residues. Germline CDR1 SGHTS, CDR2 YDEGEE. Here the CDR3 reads CASSLLGTGNQPQHF. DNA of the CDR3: TGTGCCAGCAGCTTGTTGGGGACAGGCAATCAGCCCCAGCATTTT.

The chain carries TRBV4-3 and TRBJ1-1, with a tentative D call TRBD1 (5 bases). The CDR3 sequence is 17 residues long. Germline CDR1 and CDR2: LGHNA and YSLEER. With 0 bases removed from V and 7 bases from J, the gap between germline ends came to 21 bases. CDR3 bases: TGCGCCAGCAGCCAAGATGCAGGTTCAGGGACGCCCGGTGAAGCTTTCTTT. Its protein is CASSQDAGSGTPGEAFF.

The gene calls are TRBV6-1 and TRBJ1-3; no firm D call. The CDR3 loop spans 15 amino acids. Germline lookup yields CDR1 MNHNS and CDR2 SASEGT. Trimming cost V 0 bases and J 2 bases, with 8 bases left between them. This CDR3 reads CASSEARQAGNTIYF. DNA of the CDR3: TGTGCCAGCAGTGAAGCTAGGCAGGCTGGAAACACCATATATTTT.